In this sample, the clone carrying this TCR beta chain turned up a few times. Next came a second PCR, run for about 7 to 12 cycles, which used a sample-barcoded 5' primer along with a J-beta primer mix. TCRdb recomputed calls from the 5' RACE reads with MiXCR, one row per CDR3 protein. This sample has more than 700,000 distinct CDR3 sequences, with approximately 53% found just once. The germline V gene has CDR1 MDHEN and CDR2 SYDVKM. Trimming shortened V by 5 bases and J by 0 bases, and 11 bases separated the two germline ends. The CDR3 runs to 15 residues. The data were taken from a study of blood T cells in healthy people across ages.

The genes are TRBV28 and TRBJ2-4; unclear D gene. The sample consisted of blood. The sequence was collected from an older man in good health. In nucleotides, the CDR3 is TGTGCCAGCAGTCCGATGGACCTAGCCAAAAACATTCAGTACTTC. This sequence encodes CASSPMDLAKNIQYF.